This entry lists 21 T cell receptor beta chains sequenced from one sample in a study of patients and donors after allogeneic stem cell transplantation. TCRdb fed the RT-PCR reads into MiXCR, producing one record per CDR3 protein. Of about a million distinct CDR3 sequences detected, about a sixth appear once; the ten largest clones hold around 6%. Sequencing was carried out using blood, either unsorted or a sorted T cell fraction (not recorded which). The receptors were gathered from a human donor who was either an allogeneic HSCT recipient or a stem cell or donor lymphocyte infusion donor (not recorded which). It is not recorded whose cells these are; they may come from a transplant donor.

The chain recombines TRBV10-2 with TRBJ2-1; D may be TRBD2 (5 bases). Germline V lookup: CDR1 WSHSY, CDR2 SAAADI. With 8 bases removed from V and 6 bases from J, the gap between germline ends came to 11 bases. The CDR3 extends over 12 amino acids. The CDR3 DNA is TGCGCCAGCTGCCCCCGGGGCAATGAGCAGTTCTTC. Translated: CASCPRGNEQFF.

The chain couples TRBV29-1 to TRBJ1-1; possibly TRBD1 for D (5 bases). Trimming pared 4 bases from V and 0 bases from J, leaving 12 bases between. From germline, CDR1 is SQVTM and CDR2 ANQGSEA. The CDR3 has 14 residues. CDR3 DNA: TGCAGCGTTGGGGAAGGGGCGTTGAACACTGAAGCTTTCTTT. Translation gives CSVGEGALNTEAFF.

The CDR3 here is CASRGQGGNTIYF. Here the CDR3 DNA reads TGTGCCAGCAGGGGACAGGGAGGAAACACCATATATTTT. This chain connects TRBV12-3 or TRBV12-4 to TRBJ1-3; 9 bases align to TRBD1. The CDR3 is made up of 13 amino acids. With V trimmed by 6 bases and J by 4 bases, 1 base remained unmatched.

The genes are TRBV19 and TRBJ2-1; 12 positions match TRBD2. The CDR3 is 18 amino acids. V was clipped by 0 bases and J by 5 bases; unmatched bases: 8. Germline CDR1 and CDR2: LNHDA and SQIVND (reference sequence). The CDR3 DNA reads TGTGCCAGTAGTATAGATAGCACTAGCGGGAGGCTAAACAATGAGCAGTTCTTC. Its translation: CASSIDSTSGRLNNEQFF.

This clonotype was seen once. The chain links TRBV19 to TRBJ2-2, with 12 nucleotides matching TRBD1. Trimming removed 7 bases from V and 3 bases from J; junction bases left unmatched: 9. The CDR3 has 17 amino acids. Per germline, CDR1 LNHDA and CDR2 SQIVND (reference sequence). In DNA, the CDR3 is TGTGCCAGTAAGGGGGACAGGGGGCGAATAGACACCGGGGAGCTGTTTTTT. Translation: CASKGDRGRIDTGELFF.

The CDR3 bases are TGTGCCAGCACCCGGGGGGGACAGGGGCGTGCCGGGGAGCTGTTTTTT. It yields the protein CASTRGGQGRAGELFF. The rearrangement links TRBV6-1 to TRBJ2-2, with 10 bases that match TRBD1. Per the germline V gene, CDR1 is MNHNS and CDR2 is SASEGT. V gave up 7 bases and J gave up 6 bases; unmatched junction bases: 11. The CDR3 loop spans 16 amino acids.

This clonotype showed up just a few times. The chain has TRBV2 and TRBJ2-6; D is possibly TRBD1 (6 bases). V was clipped by 6 bases and J by 0 bases, with 18 bases between them. Per germline, CDR1 SNHLY and CDR2 FYNNEI. The CDR3 is made up of 18 amino acids. This CDR3 is CASSYPGQKDSGANVLTF. CDR3 coding DNA: TGTGCCAGCAGCTACCCGGGACAAAAAGACTCTGGGGCCAACGTCCTGACTTTC.

This clonotype has at least ten counts. The chain joins TRBV12-3 or TRBV12-4 to TRBJ2-2; no firm D call. Trimming took off 2 bases at V and 4 bases at J, with 11 bases between the two ends. CDR3 size: 15 residues. The CDR3 protein is CASSLWMPGTGELFF. The CDR3 DNA is TGTGCCAGCAGTTTATGGATGCCGGGCACCGGGGAGCTGTTTTTT.

In this sample, this clonotype turned up a few times. V and J are TRBV25-1 and TRBJ2-7, with 9 bases lining up with TRBD1. The V and J ends lost 5 bases and 5 bases, in that order; junction bases with no gene match: 7. This CDR3 comprises 14 residues. Germline V CDR1 and CDR2: MGHDK, SYGVNS. The CDR3 sequence is CASSPGTGLNEQYF. The CDR3, as DNA: TGTGCCAGCAGTCCGGGGACAGGGTTGAACGAGCAGTACTTC.

The V gene is TRBV6-5, the J gene TRBJ1-3; possible D gene TRBD1, 6 bases. Germline-derived CDR1 and CDR2 are MNHEY and SVGAGI. This CDR3 contains 17 residues. Trimming stripped 0 bases from V and 0 bases from J, with 12 bases between. This CDR3 reads CASSYSQGQLSGNTIYF. The CDR3 DNA follows: TGTGCCAGCAGTTACTCCCAGGGGCAACTCTCTGGAAACACCATATATTTT.

CDR3 nucleotides: TGTGCCAGCAGCTTGGGGGGTACAGCGGGGGCCTACAATGAGCAGTTCTTC. This translates into CASSLGGTAGAYNEQFF. The rearrangement uses TRBV7-9 and TRBJ2-1, with 8 bases aligning to TRBD2. The germline gives CDR1 SEHNR, CDR2 FQNEAQ (reference sequence). There are 17 residues in the CDR3. V gave up 3 bases and J gave up 2 bases; unmatched junction bases: 9.

This clonotype was recorded at least ten times. The J gene is TRBJ2-3, the V gene TRBV29-1; no reliable D call. CDR1 and CDR2 (germline): SQVTM, ANQGSEA. CDR3 length equals 11 residues. Trimming cost V 4 bases and J 4 bases, with 6 bases left between them. The CDR3 DNA follows: TGCAGCGTTGTGGGTGCAGATACGCAGTATTTT. Protein sequence: CSVVGADTQYF.

The rearrangement uses TRBV20-1 and TRBJ2-2; D perhaps matches TRBD1 (6 bases). The CDR3 is 17 amino acids. V was shortened by 0 bases and J by 1 base, with 15 bases between the two germline ends. Germline-derived CDR1 and CDR2 are DFQATT and SNEGSKA (reference sequence). The CDR3 loop reads CSARDQKQGQNTGELFF. The CDR3, as DNA: TGCAGTGCTAGAGATCAAAAACAGGGTCAGAACACCGGGGAGCTGTTTTTT.

The chain couples TRBV29-1 to TRBJ2-2; D is undetermined. Germline CDR1 SQVTM, CDR2 ANQGSEA. The V end was cut by 3 bases, the J end by 11 bases, with 13 bases between. The CDR3 sequence is 12 residues long. CDR3 residues: CSVDVGAGELFF. Here the CDR3 DNA reads TGCAGCGTTGACGTCGGAGCAGGAGAGCTGTTTTTT.

In nucleotides, the CDR3 is TGTGCCTGGAGTTTAGGGATCTCCTACAATGAGCAGTTCTTC. Translation gives CAWSLGISYNEQFF. J is TRBJ2-1 and V is TRBV30; no clear D gene. Trimming left V 2 bases short and J 0 bases short, with 8 bases between. The CDR3 is 14 amino acids. The germline gives CDR1 GTSNPN, CDR2 SVGIG (reference sequence).

V usage is TRBV11-2 and J usage is TRBJ1-6; D gene unclear. The CDR3 loop spans 12 amino acids. The germline V and J ends were trimmed by 7 bases and 8 bases, with 9 bases remaining between them. Germline V gene lookup returns CDR1 SGHAT and CDR2 FQNNGV. The CDR3 bases are TGTGCCAGCAAGGCCAGCTATTCACCCCTCCACTTT. Its translation is CASKASYSPLHF.

The chain combines TRBV12-3 or TRBV12-4 with TRBJ2-3; TRBD1 agrees at 11 bases. The CDR3 is 15 residues long. Unmatched junction bases numbered 7, after V lost 5 bases and J lost 6 bases. Here the CDR3 DNA reads TGTGCCAGCAGTCCCTGGACAGGGGGCGAGGATACGCAGTATTTT. Amino acid sequence: CASSPWTGGEDTQYF.

This clonotype was seen at least ten times. Here the CDR3 DNA reads TGCAGCGTTGCTTTGTCAACCCTCACAGATACGCAGTATTTT. Amino acids: CSVALSTLTDTQYF. The chain combines TRBV29-1 with TRBJ2-3; D is uncertain. This CDR3 contains 14 residues. From germline, CDR1 is SQVTM and CDR2 ANQGSEA. Trimming took 4 bases from V and 2 from J, leaving 13 bases between them.

The V and J genes are TRBV20-1 and TRBJ2-2; D possibly uses TRBD1 or TRBD2 (5 bases each). CDR1 and CDR2 (germline): DFQATT, SNEGSKA (reference sequence). V was shortened by 5 bases and J by 3 bases, with 10 bases between the two germline ends. The CDR3 length is 13 residues. CDR3 region: CSAWTGHTGELFF. The CDR3 coding sequence is TGCAGTGCTTGGACGGGACACACCGGGGAGCTGTTTTTT.

This chain links TRBV6-1 with TRBJ2-3; maybe TRBD1 (5 bases). The CDR3 has 14 residues. The germline V gene encodes CDR1 MNHNS and CDR2 SASEGT. V shed 7 bases and J shed 1 base, with 12 bases lying between them. CDR3: CASTPARGTDTQYF. CDR3 sequence (DNA): TGTGCCAGCACCCCGGCCAGGGGCACAGATACGCAGTATTTT.

This clonotype showed up just a few times. The V call is TRBV24-1, the J call TRBJ2-5; no clear D gene. Looked up from germline, CDR1 is KGHDR and CDR2 is SFDVKD. The CDR3 has 13 amino acids. V was pared by 3 bases and J by 0 bases, with 4 bases between. Here the CDR3 DNA reads TGTGCCACCAGTGATGGGTACCAAGAGACCCAGTACTTC. Its translation is CATSDGYQETQYF.